This TCR beta chain comes out of a study of cytomegalovirus exposure and HLA in healthy donors. Amplification used 60 Vbeta primers and 13 Jbeta primers. Assay: immunoSEQ multiplex PCR; the TCRdb copy retains only in-frame clones and omits some. This table holds approximately 110,000 clones, 70% to 80% found once. Trimming took 4 bases from V and 2 from J, leaving 11 bases between them. This CDR3 comprises 14 residues. The sequenced material came from PBMCs. The TCR was taken from a man aged 25-45 years in good health and CMV-seronegative. This chain connects TRBV23-1 to TRBJ1-2, with D tentatively TRBD1 (6 bases). TRBV23-1 falls under the ORF class, with uncertain function. The CDR3 nucleotides are TGCGCCAGCAGTCCCCCGGGGGGCAACTATGGCTACACCTTC. It yields the protein CASSPPGGNYGYTF.